This TCR beta chain comes out of a study of blood T cell repertoires in COVID-19. Looking at the study overall: Sites across the United States, Italy and Spain contributed samples from acute and convalescent COVID-19.

Original methodology: Counts of nucleated cells, estimated from reference gene primer amplification, were obtained. Here immunoSEQ multiplex PCR was the method, and the copy in TCRdb shows in-frame clones only, minus some. V and J calls and clone size come straight from that table; D and trimming were deduced from the DNA. The data show roughly 170,000 clones, with about four fifths seen just once and approximately 7.1% held by the top ten. Deletions cut 3 bases from V and 6 bases from J, with 9 bases between. This CDR3 contains 13 residues. The V gene's germline CDR1 is DFQATT and CDR2 SNEGSKA (reference sequence).

The chain carries TRBV20-1 and TRBJ1-6; the D gene is possibly TRBD1 (5 bases). The sample consisted of peripheral blood. The sequence was obtained from a human donor in a cohort sampled during active COVID-19. The CDR3 reads CSASVQVNSPLHF. DNA of the CDR3: TGCAGTGCTAGTGTACAGGTTAATTCACCCCTCCACTTT.